In this sample, the clone carrying this TCR beta chain turned up a few times. Antigen unknown. TCRdb reprocessed the RT-PCR reads via MiXCR and lists one record per CDR3 protein. The sample has under 200,000 distinct CDR3 sequences; around 9.9% are singletons. This specimen comes from a study of response to subunit inactivated influenza vaccine. Points from the study as a whole: Only a handful of new T cells, the authors suggested, are recruited with each seasonal influenza vaccination.

The specimen was non-naive T cells sorted from PBMCs, collected 45 days after vaccination. The sequence came from a man in his fifties who received an inactivated influenza vaccine.

This chain's CDR3 is CASSPNGGRDQPQHF. In nucleotides, the CDR3 is TGTGCCAGCAGCCCCAACGGCGGCAGGGATCAGCCCCAGCATTTT. The rearrangement uses TRBV5-4 and TRBJ1-5, with a weak D call TRBD1 (5 bases). Per germline, CDR1 SGHNT and CDR2 YYREEE (reference sequence). The length of the CDR3 is 15 residues. The V end was cut by 4 bases, the J end by 5 bases, with 16 bases between.